This T cell receptor (beta chain) was documented in a study of T cell responses to AZD1222 COVID-19 vaccine (dated by TCRdb to about 2021). In terms of the full investigation: Because spike-specific TCR depth and breadth did not differ between the two schedules, AZD1222 recipients who got a second dose at roughly 4 weeks were pooled with those who got a second dose at roughly 12 weeks. A total of 230 to 250 trial participants underwent TCR sequencing, of whom about 210 had received two doses of AZD1222 and about 25 had received two doses of the MenACWY control vaccine. Trial participants were enrolled into age subgroups of 18-55, 56-69 and 70-plus years, which contained roughly 140, 27 and 60 TCR-sequenced participants, respectively. General findings and caveats noted by the study authors: In the small 56-69-year group, the increase in depth fell short of significance, most likely because of low power. Because no samples from the day 14 peak response were available, repertoires could be characterized only after the peak T cell response. Spike-specific TCR breadth and depth rose significantly after two AZD1222 doses compared with day 0 and with MenACWY recipients. Participants were mostly white British, with more females than males. The authors suggested clonal diversity may have been underestimated. Only five to seven AZD1222 recipients were SARS-CoV-2 seropositive at baseline, limiting conclusions about previously exposed vaccinees. Reportedly, close to half of the unique spike-specific TCRs recognized epitopes lying outside the regions that are mutated in the B.1.351 and B.1.1.7 variants. The whole spike protein was spanned by vaccine-associated CD4 TCRs, and dominant responses were seen in regions 160-218 and 743-854.

Points on this clone: This clone's antigen is unknown. No clone much larger than this one lies a single base away; base qualities are absent.

V loses 5 bases at its end and J loses 7 bases; junction bases beyond the gene matches: 10. The CDR3 holds 14 amino acids from the cysteine to the phenylalanine. Just the 42-base CDR3 DNA is kept, in frame starting at base 1. CDR1 and CDR2, looked up from the germline V gene, are SGHTA and FQGNSA. Sample time point, as interpreted from the label and publication: baseline before first vaccination. Vaccinee samples were obtained from the UK trials COV001 and COV002, which included a single-blind randomized controlled phase 2/3 trial of AZD1222 (ChAdOx1 nCoV-19) in healthy adults. Trial participant PBMC samples were collected at day 0 and day 28 after the second dose for TCRbeta chain sequencing. The CDR3 regions of human TCRbeta chains were analyzed by immunosequencing. The authors processed their data as follows. Repertoire TCRs were checked for matches against a reference library of SARS-CoV-2-specific TCRs that had been generated using the MIRA antigen-specificity platform. Breadth was defined as the fraction of unique TCRs that were SARS-CoV-2-associated, and depth was defined as the fraction of total T cells that were SARS-CoV-2-associated. Each spike-specific TCR was assigned to its reactive spike region and to a CD4 or CD8 class using the MIRA data. Log10-transformed breadth and depth values were compared by one-way ANOVA with Sidak's multiple comparisons tests. The table comes from immuneACCESS by way of TCRdb, which keeps in-frame sequences with V and J called. Part of the clones is missing from these tables; in studies checked, under half for an unresolved V gene and the rest for unknown reasons. V and J calls and clone size are given by that table; D and trimming were obtained from the DNA. Recorded for this sample are more than 95,000 clones; around 91% of them occurred a single time. The ten top clones hold about 5% of the sample.

The sequenced sample was peripheral blood, obtained on day 0 of AZD1222 vaccination. This receptor was obtained from an adult in good health. The chain links TRBV7-2 with TRBJ2-7; a stretch of 8 junction bases matches TRBD1. The CDR3 region reads CASSTGTGMREQYF. Here is the DNA: TGTGCCAGCAGCACCGGGACAGGAATGAGGGAGCAGTACTTC.